These T cell receptor beta chains were read from a single sample in a study of blood T cell repertoires in COVID-19. Repertoires were generated with immunoSEQ multiplex PCR, while TCRdb's copy carries only in-frame clones and drops some. The table includes 75,000 to 95,000 clones, roughly four fifths detected once. Sequenced material: peripheral blood. The receptor source for this set is a human donor in a cohort sampled during active COVID-19. CDR3s include the opening cysteine and the closing phenylalanine or tryptophan. Fields, in order: clone size, J gene, D gene, V gene, CDR3 DNA, CDR3 protein. A D gene is named only where the DNA matches it firmly. Expanded clones get a size class; other rows say once, few or many, or leave the size out.

-	TRBJ1-3	-	TRBV4-1	TGCGCCAGCAGCCAAGGCCTTCCAGGGTCTGGAAACACCATATATTTT	CASSQGLPGSGNTIYF
many	TRBJ2-3	-	TRBV6-5	TGTGCCAGCAGCCTCGCCAGGGCCGCAGATACGCAGTATTTT	CASSLARAADTQYF
-	TRBJ2-7	-	TRBV29-1	TGCAGCGTCTTAGGGGGGGGGCTCGAGCAGTACTTC	CSVLGGGLEQYF
-	TRBJ1-3	TRBD1	TRBV15	TGTGCCACCAGCAGGGACAGGGCTGGAAACACCATATATTTT	CATSRDRAGNTIYF
-	TRBJ2-7	-	TRBV5-1	TGCGCCAGCAGCTCAGTCGGAGGATCGGGGGAGCAGTACTTC	CASSSVGGSGEQYF
-	TRBJ2-5	TRBD2	TRBV11-3	TGTGCCAGCAGTCGGACTAGTTTTCCCCAAGAGACCCAGTACTTC	CASSRTSFPQETQYF
few	TRBJ1-5	TRBD1	TRBV19	TGTGCCAGTAGGCGGACAGGGGCATATAGCAATCAGCCCCAGCATTTT	CASRRTGAYSNQPQHF
-	TRBJ2-1	TRBD1	TRBV19	TGTGGAAGCGGACAGGGCGGGGACGAGCAGTTCTTC	CGSGQGGDEQFF
few	TRBJ1-2	TRBD1	TRBV7-2	TGTGCCAGCAGCCCGGACAGGGGCGGCTATGGCTACACCTTC	CASSPDRGGYGYTF
few	TRBJ2-2	-	TRBV6-5	TGTGCCAGCAGTTACTACGCCGAACATCCCGGGGAGCTGTTTTTT	CASSYYAEHPGELFF
-	TRBJ2-5	-	TRBV5-1	TGCGCCAGCAGCTTGGACAGGGTAGGACAAGAGACCCAGTACTTC	CASSLDRVGQETQYF
-	TRBJ1-1	-	TRBV30	TGTGCCTGGCAAGACACGGACACTGAAGCTTTCTTT	CAWQDTDTEAFF
-	TRBJ2-1	TRBD1	TRBV4-2	TGTGCCAGCAGCCAAGATAATTTGCCAGGGGGAAATGAGCAGTTCTTC	CASSQDNLPGGNEQFF
-	TRBJ2-1	-	TRBV11-3	TGTGCCAGCAGCCGAACAGGGAACCATGAGCAGTTCTTC	CASSRTGNHEQFF
few	TRBJ2-1	TRBD2	TRBV5-1	TGCGCCAGCAGCTTGGGCCTAGCGGATGAGCAGTTCTTC	CASSLGLADEQFF
-	TRBJ2-3	TRBD1	TRBV2	TGTGCCAGCAAGGGGGCTGGAGATACGCAGTATTTT	CASKGAGDTQYF
-	TRBJ2-4	TRBD2	TRBV14	TGTGCCAGCAGCCAGACCGGGGGGGCAAACATTCAGTACTTC	CASSQTGGANIQYF
-	TRBJ1-5	-	TRBV6-5	TGTGCCAGCAGTCCCCGAGTGGGCAATCAGCCCCAGCATTTT	CASSPRVGNQPQHF
-	TRBJ2-7	-	TRBV18	TGTGCCAGCTCACCCCTGGAGGGTCTCGGGGAGCAGTACTTC	CASSPLEGLGEQYF
-	TRBJ1-5	-	TRBV30	TGTGCCTGGAGTCGCGGCCCCAATCAGCCCCAGCATTTT	CAWSRGPNQPQHF
-	TRBJ1-1	TRBD1	TRBV5-1	TGCGCCAGCAGCGTGGGACAGGGACCTGAAGCTTTCTTT	CASSVGQGPEAFF
-	TRBJ2-4	-	TRBV30	TGTGCCTGGAGTGTAACAGGGACCAAAAACATTCAGTACTTC	CAWSVTGTKNIQYF
-	TRBJ1-2	-	TRBV7-9	TGTGCCAGCAAGGACAGTTGGGACGCTGGCTACACCTTC	CASKDSWDAGYTF
once	TRBJ1-3	-	TRBV4-1	TGCGCCAGCAGCCTTACAGGGTCCTCTGGAAACACCATATATTTT	CASSLTGSSGNTIYF
-	TRBJ1-4	TRBD1	TRBV5-1	TGCGCCAGCAGCTCCACAGGGGGGGAGGAAAAACTGTTTTTT	CASSSTGGEEKLFF
-	TRBJ2-3	TRBD2	TRBV29-1	TGCAGCGTCCGGACTAGCGGGGGGATCGCAGATACGCAGTATTTT	CSVRTSGGIADTQYF
-	TRBJ2-7	TRBD1	TRBV19	TGTGCCAGTAGTAGCCGAACGACAGGGAACTACGAGCAGTACTTC	CASSSRTTGNYEQYF
-	TRBJ1-2	-	TRBV21-1	TGTGCCAGCAGCAAAGACAGGGAATTGCCTTATGGCTACACCTTC	CASSKDRELPYGYTF
-	TRBJ1-2	-	TRBV27	TGTGCCAGCAGTTTAGGGGGGAACTATGGCTACACCTTC	CASSLGGNYGYTF
-	TRBJ2-2	-	TRBV6-4	TGTGCCAGCAAGACAGCCACCGGGGAGCTGTTTTTT	CASKTATGELFF
-	TRBJ2-7	TRBD1	TRBV5-1	TGCGCCAGCAGCTTGGAGAGACAGGGGATCGAGCAGTACTTC	CASSLERQGIEQYF
-	TRBJ2-7	-	TRBV19	TGTGCCAGTAGTTTGGGACATGGTCTCGAGCAGTACTTC	CASSLGHGLEQYF
-	TRBJ2-5	TRBD1	TRBV5-1	TGCGCCAGCAGCTTGGGACAGGGCCCAGAGACCCAGTACTTC	CASSLGQGPETQYF
-	TRBJ1-1	-	TRBV2	TGTGCCAGCACTTGGCCGAACACTGAAGCTTTCTTT	CASTWPNTEAFF
-	TRBJ1-2	-	TRBV7-9	TGTGCCAGCAGCGGCAGGGGCAGCAACTATGGCTACACCTTC	CASSGRGSNYGYTF
-	TRBJ2-2	TRBD2	TRBV7-8	TGTGCCAGCAGACGGGAGGTTTCGAACACCGGGGAGCTGTTTTTT	CASRREVSNTGELFF
-	TRBJ2-3	-	TRBV24-1	TGTGCCACCAGAGGGGACACAGATACGCAGTATTTT	CATRGDTDTQYF
-	TRBJ2-2	TRBD2	TRBV18	TGTGCCAGCTCACCGGGGAGGGGTTCGAACACCGGGGAGCTGTTTTTT	CASSPGRGSNTGELFF
-	TRBJ1-4	-	TRBV5-5	TGTGCCAGCAGCTTGGCCGGGGGGGCGGCTGAAAAACTGTTTTTT	CASSLAGGAAEKLFF
-	TRBJ1-4	-	TRBV7-8	TGTGCCAGCAGCCCCTGGGCCTCTCGAAACTCGAATGAAAAACTGTTTTTT	CASSPWASRNSNEKLFF
-	TRBJ2-7	-	TRBV18	TGTGCCAGCTCACCAGGGGCAGGCGAGCAGTACTTC	CASSPGAGEQYF
-	TRBJ2-3	TRBD2	TRBV7-9	TGTGCCAGCAGCTTAGTAGCGGGGGGCCTAGATACGCAGTATTTT	CASSLVAGGLDTQYF
-	TRBJ1-5	TRBD1	TRBV6-5	TGTGCCAGCAGTCCCCGGGACAGTCAGCCCCAGCATTTT	CASSPRDSQPQHF
-	TRBJ1-6	TRBD1	TRBV18	TGTGCCAGCTCACGCCCCTCGGGACAGGGGAACTCACCCCTCCACTTT	CASSRPSGQGNSPLHF
-	TRBJ1-3	-	TRBV9	TGTGCCAGCAGCGTAGGCGGGCAGCGAAACACCATATATTTT	CASSVGGQRNTIYF
-	TRBJ2-1	-	TRBV12-3/TRBV12-4	TGTGCCAGCAGTTTCACAGGGCCCAATGAGCAGTTCTTC	CASSFTGPNEQFF
-	TRBJ2-7	-	TRBV5-5	TGTGCCAGCAGCTTGGAGGGCCAGACAGCCTACGAGCAGTACTTC	CASSLEGQTAYEQYF
-	TRBJ1-3	-	TRBV21-1	TGTGCCAGCAGCCCCCGGGCATACAGGAAAACTTCCGGAAACACCATATATTTT	CASSPRAYRKTSGNTIYF
-	TRBJ2-6	-	TRBV13	TGTGCCAGCAGCTTAAATCCAGGGGCTCTCTCCGGGGCCAACGTCCTGACTTTC	CASSLNPGALSGANVLTF
-	TRBJ2-7	-	TRBV27	TGTGCCAGCAGTTTATCGGCCAGCTCCTACGAGCAGTACTTC	CASSLSASSYEQYF
-	TRBJ2-3	-	TRBV7-3	TGTGCCAGCAGCCCGACAGGACCCACAGATACGCAGTATTTT	CASSPTGPTDTQYF